The 31 T cell receptor beta chains below were found in one sample sequenced in a study of cytomegalovirus exposure and HLA in healthy donors. Primers for the PCR totalled 60 Vbeta and 13 Jbeta. TCRdb's copy holds only in-frame clones and misses some; the assay was immunoSEQ multiplex PCR. The sample records more than 110,000 clones, 76% being singletons. Sequencing was done on a sample of PBMCs. These receptors came from a man younger than 30 in good health and CMV-seronegative.

The chain combines TRBV2 with TRBJ2-7; D is possibly TRBD2 (6 bases). CDR3 length: 16 amino acids. The V and J ends lost 3 bases and 0 bases respectively, with 15 bases between them. Germline V gene data show CDR1 as SNHLY and CDR2 as FYNNEI. The CDR3 loop is CASSEPGSGPSYEQYF. The CDR3 bases are TGTGCCAGCAGTGAGCCGGGCAGCGGGCCCTCCTACGAGCAGTACTTC.

The V call is TRBV19, the J call TRBJ2-5; 12 nucleotides agree with TRBD2. The length of the CDR3 is 13 residues. Trimming took 6 bases from V and 11 from J; bases not matched to a gene: 7. Germline V gene sequence: CDR1 LNHDA, CDR2 SQIVND (reference sequence). The chain's CDR3 is CASSGLAGSEQYF. As DNA, the CDR3 is TGTGCCAGTAGCGGACTAGCGGGATCGGAGCAGTACTTC.

The count of this clone is one. The chain has TRBV6-1 and TRBJ1-3; D gene uncertain. Germline CDR1 MNHNS, CDR2 SASEGT. This CDR3 has 19 residues. Between the trimmed V and J ends, which lost 4 bases and 0 bases, there was a span of 22 bases. The CDR3 here is CASSGGRGSPFASGNTIYF. The CDR3 DNA reads TGTGCCAGCAGTGGGGGTCGGGGTTCCCCCTTCGCCTCTGGAAACACCATATATTTT.

The gene calls are TRBV28 and TRBJ2-7, with D perhaps matching TRBD1 (6 bases). With 1 base removed from V and 1 base from J, the gap between germline ends came to 11 bases. The CDR3 is 15 residues long. CDR1 is MDHEN and CDR2 is SYDVKM in the germline V gene. DNA for the CDR3: TGTGCCAGCAGTTTATCAGACAGGCCATCCTACGAGCAGTACTTC. It codes for CASSLSDRPSYEQYF.

The chain employs TRBV4-1 and TRBJ2-5, with D unclear. Per germline, CDR1 MGHRA and CDR2 YSYEKL. Trimming cost V 5 bases and J 5 bases, with 15 bases left between them. The CDR3 contains 14 residues. The CDR3 coding sequence is TGCGCCAGCAGCAAAGGGCACGTGGGCGAGACCCAGTACTTC. This gives the protein CASSKGHVGETQYF.

The chain carries TRBV15 and TRBJ1-3; 10 bases line up with TRBD1. The junction had 3 bases not matched to a gene; V was cut back by 2 bases and J by 2 bases. CDR1 LNHNV and CDR2 YYDKDF come from the germline V gene (reference sequence). CDR3 length: 16 amino acids. As DNA, the CDR3 is TGTGCCACCAGCAGACCAGGACAGGGGGCTGGAAACACCATATATTTT. Protein product: CATSRPGQGAGNTIYF. Combining the CDR3 with reference TRBV15 and TRBJ1-3 gives the whole variable domain DAMVIQNPRYQVTQFGKPVTLSCSQTLNHNVMYWYQQKSSQAPKLLFHYYDKDFNNEADTPDNFQSRRPNTSFCFLDIRSPGLGDTAMYLCATSRPGQGAGNTIYFGEGSWLTVV.

The chain recombines TRBV30 with TRBJ1-5, with TRBD1 identical over 7 bases. This CDR3 has 14 amino acids. Germline CDR1 GTSNPN, CDR2 SVGIG (reference sequence). Trimming removed 0 bases from V and 5 bases from J; junction bases left unmatched: 4. The CDR3 loop reads CAWSVRTGHQPQHF. Here the CDR3 DNA reads TGTGCCTGGAGTGTAAGGACAGGACATCAGCCCCAGCATTTT.

The CDR3 protein is CASSESGGGGNTIYF. CDR3 nucleotide sequence: TGTGCCAGCAGTGAAAGCGGGGGAGGAGGAAACACCATATATTTT. The chain links TRBV6-1 to TRBJ1-3, with TRBD1 as a possible D gene (5 bases). The CDR3 sequence is 15 residues long. CDR1 MNHNS and CDR2 SASEGT come from the germline V gene. With 2 bases removed from V and 4 bases from J, the gap between germline ends came to 12 bases.

J is TRBJ1-1 and V is TRBV5-8, with 7 positions matching TRBD1. The V segment lost 1 base and the J segment 1 base; nucleotides outside the gene matches: 7. CDR3 length: 16 residues. Germline CDR1 is SGHTS and CDR2 is YDEGEE. The CDR3 sequence: CASSLWTGQANTEAFF. The CDR3 DNA sequence: TGTGCCAGCAGCTTGTGGACCGGACAGGCGAACACTGAAGCTTTCTTT.

J is TRBJ2-3 and V is TRBV11-2; D is possibly TRBD1 (6 bases). Germline V lookup: CDR1 SGHAT, CDR2 FQNNGV. The CDR3 has 15 amino acids. V lost 5 bases and J lost 2, with 14 bases in between. CDR3 residues: CASSTRQAYTDTQYF. The DNA for the CDR3 is TGTGCCAGCAGCACCCGACAGGCGTACACAGATACGCAGTATTTT.

This rearrangement joins TRBV29-1 to TRBJ1-1; D call uncertain. Trimming removed 5 bases from V and 7 bases from J, with 17 bases in between. This CDR3 is built from 13 residues. CDR1 is SQVTM, CDR2 ANQGSEA, per germline. CDR3 bases: TGCAGCGTTAGTTCCCCCAGGCCCCGTGAAGCTTTCTTT. It is translated as CSVSSPRPREAFF.

There are a few counts of this clone. The chain employs TRBV7-6 and TRBJ2-1; no reliable D call. Per the germline V gene, CDR1 is SGHVS and CDR2 is FNYEAQ. The CDR3 is 14 amino acids. V shed 3 bases and J shed 0 bases, with 6 bases lying between them. The chain's CDR3 is CASSFSGSYNEQFF. CDR3 in DNA: TGTGCCAGCAGCTTCTCCGGCTCCTACAATGAGCAGTTCTTC. Using reference TRBV7-6 and TRBJ2-1 for the parts outside the CDR3, the full variable domain is GAGVSQSPRYKVTKRGQDVALRCDPISGHVSLYWYRQALGQGPEFLTYFNYEAQQDKSGLPNDRFSAERPEGSISTLTIQRTEQRDSAMYRCASSFSGSYNEQFFGPGTRLTVL.

The chain employs TRBV6-5 and TRBJ2-2, with TRBD1 matching over 9 bases. The CDR3 loop spans 15 amino acids. Germline CDR1 is MNHEY and CDR2 is SVGAGI. The trim removed 10 bases at V and 2 bases at J, leaving 8 bases unmatched. In DNA form, the CDR3 reads TGTGCCACCCGGGGAACAGGGGGCAACACCGGGGAGCTGTTTTTT. It yields the protein CATRGTGGNTGELFF.

This clone was seen only once. The CDR3 DNA sequence: TGTGCCTGGAGTGTAGGTGCGTTTATTGGGAGCTCCTACGAGCAGTACTTC. This gives the protein CAWSVGAFIGSSYEQYF. The J gene is TRBJ2-7, the V gene TRBV30, with a weak D call TRBD2 (5 bases). Trimming took 0 bases from V and 0 from J, leaving 18 bases between them. The length of the CDR3 is 17 residues. The germline V gene has CDR1 GTSNPN and CDR2 SVGIG (reference sequence). The complete variable domain, with remaining parts taken from reference TRBV30 and TRBJ2-7, reads SQTIHQWPATLVQPVGSPLSLECTVEGTSNPNLYWYRQAAGRGLQLLFYSVGIGQISSEVPQNLSASRPQDRQFILSSKKLLLSDSGFYLCAWSVGAFIGSSYEQYFGPGTRLTVT.

The rearrangement links TRBV10-3 to TRBJ2-1; tentatively, D is TRBD2 (6 bases). The length of the CDR3 is 16 residues. Trimming stripped 0 bases from V and 2 bases from J, with 11 bases between. Germline loops: CDR1 ENHRY, CDR2 SYGVKD. CDR3 sequence: CAISESGGGPYNEQFF. CDR3 DNA: TGTGCCATCAGTGAGTCCGGGGGAGGCCCCTACAATGAGCAGTTCTTC.

This chain connects TRBV29-1 to TRBJ1-1, with D perhaps matching TRBD1 (5 bases). The V gene's germline CDR1 is SQVTM and CDR2 ANQGSEA. CDR3 length: 13 residues. V lost 7 bases and J 5 bases, leaving 17 bases between the germline ends. Here the CDR3 reads CSAHPGQETEAFF. In DNA, the CDR3 is TGCAGCGCCCACCCCGGACAAGAAACTGAAGCTTTCTTT.

This chain uses TRBV9 with TRBJ2-1; TRBD2 matches 8 bases. Germline V CDR1 and CDR2: SGDLS, YYNGEE. The V segment lost 0 bases and the J segment 7 bases; nucleotides outside the gene matches: 6. The CDR3 has 15 amino acids. CDR3 in amino acids: CASSVAAGAGNEQFF. In DNA, the CDR3 is TGTGCCAGCAGCGTAGCAGCGGGGGCCGGAAATGAGCAGTTCTTC.

V gene TRBV7-9 combines with J gene TRBJ2-5, with 12 bases that match TRBD1. Gene TRBJ2-7 matches the end of the DNA better, so the J call may be wrong. The germline gives CDR1 SEHNR, CDR2 FQNEAQ (reference sequence). This CDR3 comprises 17 residues. This CDR3 is CASSLFRGQGASHEQYF. CDR3 DNA sequence: TGTGCCAGCAGCTTGTTCAGGGGACAGGGGGCTTCCCACGAGCAGTACTTC.

CDR3 sequence: CASVEAYPGQGGGYTF. In DNA, the CDR3 is TGTGCCAGCGTAGAAGCTTACCCGGGACAGGGGGGAGGCTACACCTTC. The V call is TRBV6-6, the J call TRBJ1-2; TRBD1 agrees at 11 bases. CDR1 is MNHNY and CDR2 is SVGAGI in the germline V gene (reference sequence). The CDR3 sequence is 16 residues long. V shed 8 bases and J 8 bases; nucleotides not matched to a gene: 16.

The gene calls are TRBV27 and TRBJ1-1; D call uncertain. Germline V lookup: CDR1 MNHEY, CDR2 SMNVEV (reference sequence). V was shortened by 3 bases and J by 1 base, with 18 bases between the two germline ends. This CDR3 is 17 amino acids long. CDR3 sequence reads: CASSFGPSTRGNTEAFF. The CDR3 DNA reads as TGTGCCAGCAGTTTCGGCCCCTCCACCCGAGGGAACACTGAAGCTTTCTTT.

V usage is TRBV7-6 and J usage is TRBJ2-7, with 10 bases fitting TRBD1. The CDR3 extends over 14 amino acids. Germline CDR1 reads SGHVS; CDR2 reads FNYEAQ. V shed 4 bases, J shed 4 bases, and the junction held 4 bases outside the gene matches. The CDR3 is CASSSGTGVYEQYF. The DNA for the CDR3 is TGTGCCAGCAGCTCGGGGACAGGGGTGTACGAGCAGTACTTC.

The chain is built from TRBV30 and TRBJ2-5; D might be TRBD2 (5 bases). Germline-derived CDR1 and CDR2 are GTSNPN and SVGIG (reference sequence). Trimming removed 4 bases from V and 2 bases from J, with 8 bases in between. The CDR3 length is 12 residues. In DNA form, the CDR3 reads TGTGCCTGGACTCAGCGGCAAGAGACCCAGTACTTC. Its protein is CAWTQRQETQYF.

This chain uses TRBV7-2 with TRBJ2-7; TRBD2 matches 7 bases. The length of the CDR3 is 15 residues. J gave up 6 bases and V 4 bases, and 12 bases lay outside the gene matches. Germline assignment: CDR1 SGHTA and CDR2 FQGNSA. For the CDR3, the DNA is TGTGCCAGCAGCTCACTGGGGGGGACCTTAGTCGAGCAGTACTTC. The encoded protein is CASSSLGGTLVEQYF.

V is TRBV7-3 and J is TRBJ2-3; D remains ambiguous. The CDR3 runs 15 residues. Deletions cut 0 bases from V and 0 bases from J, with 7 bases between. CDR1 and CDR2 from the germline V gene are SGHTA and FQGTGA. The CDR3 DNA sequence: TGTGCCAGCAGCTTAACTACCCTAAGCACAGATACGCAGTATTTT. Translation gives CASSLTTLSTDTQYF.

The chain has TRBV4-1 and TRBJ1-2; 10 nucleotides match TRBD1. Germline CDR1 is MGHRA and CDR2 is YSYEKL. This CDR3 region has 15 residues. Germline trimming cut 1 base from V and 5 bases from J; bases unmatched to any gene: 4. The CDR3 here is CASSQVDRGQYGYTF. The CDR3 bases are TGCGCCAGCAGCCAAGTCGACAGGGGGCAATATGGCTACACCTTC.

This clone has only one observation. This chain joins TRBV15 and TRBJ2-3, with TRBD1 as a possible D gene (7 bases). The CDR3 runs to 15 residues. The V gene lost 8 bases and the J gene lost 5 bases, with 20 bases spanning the gap. The germline V gene encodes CDR1 LNHNV and CDR2 YYDKDF (reference sequence). As DNA, the CDR3 is TGTGCCACCGCGCAGGGGGGAGTGGGGGGAGATACGCAGTATTTT. Its protein is CATAQGGVGGDTQYF.

The chain uses TRBV19 and TRBJ1-5; 9 bases are shared with TRBD1. The germline gives CDR1 LNHDA, CDR2 SQIVND (reference sequence). With V trimmed by 5 bases and J by 5 bases, 4 bases remained unmatched. The CDR3 runs 14 residues. The CDR3 region has the DNA TGTGCCAGTAGTGAACAGGGGGCGGATCAGCCCCAGCATTTT. It yields the protein CASSEQGADQPQHF.

In its sample, this clone was seen once. V and J are TRBV19 and TRBJ1-2; TRBD1 matches at 7 bases. The CDR3 extends over 15 amino acids. V shed 6 bases, J shed 0 bases, and the junction held 7 bases outside the gene matches. Germline values: CDR1 LNHDA, CDR2 SQIVND (reference sequence). The CDR3 loop is CASRSRDRANYGYTF. The CDR3 region has the DNA TGTGCCAGTAGAAGCCGGGACAGAGCTAACTATGGCTACACCTTC.

The chain employs TRBV29-1 and TRBJ2-3, with D perhaps matching TRBD1 (5 bases). The CDR3 extends over 15 amino acids. Trimming removed 6 bases from V and 0 bases from J, with 16 bases in between. The germline CDR1 and CDR2 sequences are SQVTM and ANQGSEA. CDR3 region: CSVSRRGTSTDTQYF. CDR3 DNA: TGCAGCGTCTCCAGAAGGGGAACTAGCACAGATACGCAGTATTTT.

This chain connects TRBV7-9 to TRBJ2-7; 13 positions agree with TRBD2. The germline V gene has CDR1 SEHNR and CDR2 FQNEAQ (reference sequence). Unmatched junction bases numbered 8, after V lost 5 bases and J lost 13 bases. The CDR3 runs to 13 residues. CDR3: CASSPWTSGSPYF. The CDR3 DNA sequence: TGTGCCAGCAGCCCCTGGACTAGCGGGAGCCCCTACTTC.

V and J are TRBV27 and TRBJ1-2, with 7 bases matching TRBD1. With 6 bases clipped from V and 4 bases from J, the junction kept 5 bases outside the gene matches. Germline CDR1 and CDR2: MNHEY and SMNVEV (reference sequence). The CDR3 covers 13 residues. The chain's CDR3 is CASRATGPYGYTF. CDR3 sequence (DNA): TGTGCCAGCAGGGCGACAGGGCCCTATGGCTACACCTTC.